This TCR beta chain originates from a study of blood T cell repertoires in COVID-19. This clone was seen ten or more times. Other DNA sequences of this sample code for an identical CDR3. TCRdb's copy holds only in-frame clones and misses some; the assay was immunoSEQ multiplex PCR. The table includes under 450,000 clones, roughly 86% detected once. Germline lookup yields CDR1 SNHLY and CDR2 FYNNEI. The CDR3 runs to 15 residues. Trimming took 1 base from V and 0 from J, leaving 9 bases between them. The sample comprised peripheral blood. This TCR came from a human donor with acute or convalescent COVID-19. The donor label of this sample is uncertain. The chain is built from TRBV2 and TRBJ1-1; weak D call: TRBD1 (5 bases). The CDR3 sequence: CASSEEEGMNTEAFF. The CDR3 DNA follows: TGTGCCAGCAGTGAAGAGGAGGGGATGAACACTGAAGCTTTCTTT.